What follows are 10 T cell receptor beta chains derived from one specimen sequenced in a study of shared clonotypes between healthy human individuals. Assay used: immunoSEQ multiplex PCR; TCRdb lists only in-frame clones, some missing. The sample includes about 870,000 clones, nearly 95% seen only once; the top ten take around 24%. Selected positively for CCR7 and CD45RO-negative, naive CD8 cells excluded terminally differentiated effector memory CD45RA+ cells. The sample comprised naive CD8+ T cells sorted from blood. Receptor source: a man aged 25 to 45 in good health.

The chain links TRBV4-2 to TRBJ2-3; D is tentatively TRBD1 or TRBD2 (5 bases each). CDR1 is LGHNA and CDR2 is YNFKEQ in the germline V gene. V lost 4 bases, J lost 4 bases, and 12 bases lay in between. This CDR3 region has 14 residues. CDR3 amino acids: CASSPLGVADTQYF. CDR3 bases: TGTGCCAGCAGCCCTTTGGGGGTTGCAGATACGCAGTATTTT.

Points on this clone: This specimen includes other DNA sequences encoding the same CDR3. The rearrangement links TRBV27 to TRBJ2-7, with 8 bases lining up with TRBD2. This CDR3 is 15 amino acids long. The germline V gene has CDR1 MNHEY and CDR2 SMNVEV (reference sequence). V shed 0 bases, J shed 1 base, and the junction held 2 bases outside the gene matches. The CDR3 DNA reads TGTGCCAGCAGTTTATCCGCTAGCGGGTCCTACGAGCAGTACTTC. As protein: CASSLSASGSYEQYF.

This chain links TRBV15 with TRBJ2-7; TRBD2 matches at 10 bases. The CDR3 runs to 19 residues. Germline trimming cut 5 bases from V and 5 bases from J; bases unmatched to any gene: 21. CDR1 is LNHNV, CDR2 YYDKDF, per germline (reference sequence). The CDR3 sequence: CATSSPRGASGRGGDEQYF. CDR3 nucleotide sequence: TGTGCCACCAGCTCTCCGAGAGGGGCTAGCGGGAGAGGGGGGGACGAGCAGTACTTC.

The genes are TRBV28 and TRBJ1-5, with TRBD1 identical over 10 bases. V lost 6 bases to trimming and J lost 6 bases; unmatched junction nucleotides: 5. The CDR3 has 14 amino acids. Per the germline V gene, CDR1 is MDHEN and CDR2 is SYDVKM. CDR3 amino acids: CASSTGTGVQPQHF. The CDR3 DNA is TGTGCCAGCAGCACCGGGACAGGGGTTCAGCCCCAGCATTTT.

This clone appeared a few times. The chain carries TRBV6-6 and TRBJ1-1, with 10 bases fitting TRBD1. Germline V gene sequence: CDR1 MNHNY, CDR2 SVGAGI (reference sequence). There are 13 residues in the CDR3. V lost 5 bases and J lost 6; bases outside the gene matches: 3. Here the CDR3 reads CASSPGQGSEAFF. The CDR3 bases are TGTGCCAGCAGTCCGGGACAGGGGTCTGAAGCTTTCTTT.

The V and J genes are TRBV4-1 and TRBJ2-4, with 9 bases identical to TRBD2. V trimming: 1 base; J trimming: 10 bases; junction bases outside the gene matches: 11. CDR3 length: 16 amino acids. Germline CDR1 reads MGHRA; CDR2 reads YSYEKL. The CDR3 here is CASSQVDSGRRGIQYF. The CDR3 coding sequence is TGCGCCAGCAGCCAAGTTGATAGCGGGAGACGAGGGATTCAGTACTTC.

The chain combines TRBV2 with TRBJ2-7, with D uncertain. Germline V gene data show CDR1 as SNHLY and CDR2 as FYNNEI. V was pared by 2 bases and J by 1 base, with 12 bases between. The CDR3 has 15 amino acids. DNA of the CDR3: TGTGCCAGCAGTGAATACGGCTCCCTTTCCTACGAGCAGTACTTC. Its translation: CASSEYGSLSYEQYF.

V and J are TRBV27 and TRBJ2-7, with D perhaps matching TRBD1 (7 bases). Germline values: CDR1 MNHEY, CDR2 SMNVEV (reference sequence). This CDR3 spans 12 amino acids. Between the trimmed V and J ends, which lost 8 bases and 5 bases, there was a span of 13 bases. DNA for the CDR3: TGTGCCAGCGCGGGACAGCTTAACGAGCAGTACTTC. Translating gives CASAGQLNEQYF.

V gene TRBV7-3 combines with J gene TRBJ2-7, with D possibly being TRBD2 (6 bases). The ends were cut back, 5 bases at V and 3 bases at J, with 17 bases in the middle. Germline V CDR1 and CDR2: SGHTA, FQGTGA. This CDR3 is built from 15 residues. The CDR3 DNA sequence: TGTGCCAGCAGCCCCTCCCAACGCGGGATCTACGAGCAGTACTTC. This codes for CASSPSQRGIYEQYF.

About this clone: Other nucleotide sequences in the sample specify the same CDR3. This chain connects TRBV29-1 to TRBJ2-3; no clear D. The CDR3 has 12 amino acids. Looked up from germline, CDR1 is SQVTM and CDR2 is ANQGSEA. V lost 5 bases, J lost 1 base, and 7 bases lay in between. CDR3: CSVRSGTDTQYF. The CDR3, as DNA: TGCAGCGTTAGGTCAGGCACAGATACGCAGTATTTT.